This TCR beta chain is from a study of cytomegalovirus exposure and HLA in healthy donors. Study results and caveats: Sequencing likely generated an artifact that appeared as a cluster of highly shared sequence variants.

Concerning this clone: Its target is not known.

With 60 Vbeta and 13 Jbeta primers, the PCR was carried out. Only in-frame clones appear in the TCRdb table, and some are missing; sequencing was by immunoSEQ multiplex PCR. This sample's clone table lists about 160,000 clones. CDR1 is SGHKS and CDR2 is YYEKEE in the germline V gene (reference sequence). The CDR3 covers 16 residues. Trimming cost V 4 bases and J 9 bases; bases outside gene matches: 14. The sample was PBMCs. The TCR was taken from a woman aged 55-75 years in good health and CMV-seronegative. V usage is TRBV5-5 and J usage is TRBJ2-5; 11 bases match TRBD2. CDR3 in DNA: TGTGCCAGCAGCCTCATCACTAGCGGGGGCCCCAGGGCCCAGTACTTC. This encodes CASSLITSGGPRAQYF.